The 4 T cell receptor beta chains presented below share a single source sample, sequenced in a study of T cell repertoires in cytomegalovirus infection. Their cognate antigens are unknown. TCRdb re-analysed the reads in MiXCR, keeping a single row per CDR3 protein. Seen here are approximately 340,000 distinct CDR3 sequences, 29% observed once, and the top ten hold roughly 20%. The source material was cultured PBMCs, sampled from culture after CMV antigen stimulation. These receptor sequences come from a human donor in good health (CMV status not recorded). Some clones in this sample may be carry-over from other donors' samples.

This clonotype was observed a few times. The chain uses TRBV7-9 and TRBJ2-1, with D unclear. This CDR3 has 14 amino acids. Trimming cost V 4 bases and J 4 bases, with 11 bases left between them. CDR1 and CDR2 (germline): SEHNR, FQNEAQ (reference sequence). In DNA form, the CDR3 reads TGTGCCAGCAGCTCAGGAGACCTTTACAATGAGCAGTTCTTC. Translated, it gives CASSSGDLYNEQFF.

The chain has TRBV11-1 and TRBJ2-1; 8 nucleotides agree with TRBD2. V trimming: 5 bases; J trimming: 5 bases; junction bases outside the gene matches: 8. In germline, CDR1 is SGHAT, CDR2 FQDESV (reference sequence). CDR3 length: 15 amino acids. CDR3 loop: CASSPSGRGNNEQFF. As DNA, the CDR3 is TGTGCCAGCAGCCCGTCCGGGAGGGGGAACAATGAGCAGTTCTTC.

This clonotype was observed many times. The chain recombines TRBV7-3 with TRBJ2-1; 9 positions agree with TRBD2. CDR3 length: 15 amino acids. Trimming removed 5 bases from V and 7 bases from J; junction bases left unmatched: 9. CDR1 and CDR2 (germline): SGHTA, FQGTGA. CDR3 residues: CASSPLGAGGNEQFF. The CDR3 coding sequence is TGTGCCAGCAGCCCCCTTGGAGCGGGAGGTAATGAGCAGTTCTTC.

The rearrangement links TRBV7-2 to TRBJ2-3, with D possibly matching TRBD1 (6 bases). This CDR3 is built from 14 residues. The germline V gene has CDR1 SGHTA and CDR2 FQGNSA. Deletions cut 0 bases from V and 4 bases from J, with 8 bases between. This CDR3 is CASSLAQGSDTQYF. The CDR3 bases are TGTGCCAGCAGCTTAGCCCAGGGGTCAGATACGCAGTATTTT.